Shown below are 14 T cell receptor beta chains from a single sample sequenced in a study of blood T cell repertoires in COVID-19. Libraries were prepared by immunoSEQ multiplex PCR; TCRdb keeps only in-frame clonotypes and omits some of them. The data contain around 190,000 clones, around 83% of them singletons. The sample was peripheral blood. These receptors originate from a woman over 75 with acute or convalescent COVID-19.

The chain combines TRBV2 with TRBJ2-6, with 10 bases aligning to TRBD1. The germline V gene encodes CDR1 SNHLY and CDR2 FYNNEI. The CDR3 runs to 19 residues. V dropped 4 bases and J dropped 1; count of bases not matched to a gene: 10. The CDR3 nucleotides read TGTGCCAGCAGTGCCACAACCGGGACAGGGGCTTCTGGGGCCAACGTCCTGACTTTC. This codes for CASSATTGTGASGANVLTF. Variable domain in full (rest from reference TRBV2 and TRBJ2-6): EPEVTQTPSHQVTQMGQEVILRCVPISNHLYFYWYRQILGQKVEFLVSFYNNEISEKSEIFDDQFSVERPDGSNFTLKIRSTKLEDSAMYFCASSATTGTGASGANVLTFGAGSRLTVL.

V gene TRBV5-1 combines with J gene TRBJ2-5, with D perhaps TRBD2 (7 bases). V dropped 4 bases and J dropped 6 bases, with 13 bases sitting between them. CDR3 length equals 13 residues. Germline CDR1 is SGHRS and CDR2 is YFSETQ. CDR3 in amino acids: CASSPGGPQTQYF. DNA for the CDR3: TGCGCCAGCAGCCCCGGGGGGCCGCAGACCCAGTACTTC. The full variable domain, rest sourced from reference TRBV5-1 and TRBJ2-5, is KAGVTQTPRYLIKTRGQQVTLSCSPISGHRSVSWYQQTPGQGLQFLFEYFSETQRNKGNFPGRFSGRQFSNSRSEMNVSTLELGDSALYLCASSPGGPQTQYFGPGTRLLVL.

The rearrangement uses TRBV19 and TRBJ1-4, with 8 nucleotides matching TRBD1. This CDR3 spans 15 amino acids. V lost 4 bases, J lost 5 bases, and 6 bases stayed unmatched. CDR1 is LNHDA and CDR2 is SQIVND in the germline V gene (reference sequence). The CDR3 bases are TGTGCCAGTAGTACGCAGACAGGGGCCAATGAAAAACTGTTTTTT. This translates into CASSTQTGANEKLFF.

This chain uses TRBV24-1 with TRBJ1-2; D perhaps matches TRBD1 (5 bases). This CDR3 spans 15 amino acids. V lost 4 bases and J lost 0, with 11 bases in between. The germline V gene has CDR1 KGHDR and CDR2 SFDVKD. The CDR3 loop reads CATSERGTPNYGYTF. CDR3 nucleotide sequence: TGTGCCACCAGTGAGCGGGGCACCCCTAACTATGGCTACACCTTC.

V and J are TRBV14 and TRBJ1-3; 7 positions match TRBD1. The J segment lost 2 bases and the V segment lost 4 bases, leaving 5 bases of the junction unmatched. CDR3 length: 15 residues. CDR1 SGHDN and CDR2 FVKESK come from the germline V gene. CDR3 DNA: TGTGCCAGCAGCCTAAACCAGGGGGCTGGAAACACCATATATTTT. Its protein product is CASSLNQGAGNTIYF.

This clone was seen only once. The V call is TRBV4-3, the J call TRBJ1-6, with 10 bases matching TRBD1. From germline, CDR1 is LGHNA and CDR2 YSLEER. With V trimmed by 4 bases and J by 15 bases, 12 bases remained unmatched. The CDR3 is 15 residues long. The CDR3 protein is CASSPRQGALRGLHF. The CDR3 DNA reads as TGCGCCAGCAGCCCCCGACAGGGGGCCCTGCGAGGCCTCCACTTT.

Here the CDR3 reads CASSKLSTNTEAFF. CDR3 coding DNA: TGCGCCAGCAGCAAACTTAGTACGAACACTGAAGCTTTCTTT. V is TRBV5-1 and J is TRBJ1-1; D ambiguous. CDR3 length: 14 amino acids. Trimming removed 4 bases from V and 1 base from J, with 11 bases in between. Per germline, CDR1 SGHRS and CDR2 YFSETQ.

The gene calls are TRBV4-3 and TRBJ2-3; 10 bases are a match to TRBD1. The CDR3 is made up of 15 amino acids. V lost 4 bases to trimming and J lost 4 bases; unmatched junction nucleotides: 5. Germline-derived CDR1 and CDR2 are LGHNA and YSLEER. The CDR3: CASSPRQGAADTQYF. The CDR3 nucleotides read TGCGCCAGCAGCCCTCGACAGGGGGCGGCAGATACGCAGTATTTT.

The V call is TRBV19, the J call TRBJ2-2; 12 bases map to TRBD2. V shed 6 bases, J shed 5 bases, and the junction held 4 bases outside the gene matches. The CDR3 extends over 15 amino acids. Germline-derived CDR1 and CDR2 are LNHDA and SQIVND (reference sequence). DNA of the CDR3: TGTGCCAGTAGCCTAGCGGGAGGGCATACCGGGGAGCTGTTTTTT. As protein: CASSLAGGHTGELFF.

This chain uses TRBV19 with TRBJ2-1, with TRBD2 as a possible D gene (6 bases). The CDR3 is 14 residues long. V lost 4 bases to trimming and J lost 3 bases, with 10 bases between them. Germline V CDR1 and CDR2: LNHDA, SQIVND (reference sequence). The CDR3 coding sequence is TGTGCCAGTAGTAAACCGGGACTCTACAATGAGCAGTTCTTC. It translates to CASSKPGLYNEQFF.

This chain uses TRBV6-1 with TRBJ1-6, with TRBD1 as a possible D gene (5 bases). The germline V gene has CDR1 MNHNS and CDR2 SASEGT. The CDR3 contains 16 residues. The V end lost 3 bases, the J end lost 10 bases, and 19 bases lay between the germline ends. In DNA, the CDR3 is TGTGCCAGCAGTGATTCAAACAGGCTCCAGTTGTCACCCCTCCACTTT. Residues: CASSDSNRLQLSPLHF.

This chain connects TRBV9 to TRBJ2-5; no firm D call. Trimming took off 4 bases at V and 5 bases at J, with 12 bases between the two ends. This CDR3 spans 13 amino acids. Germline V lookup: CDR1 SGDLS, CDR2 YYNGEE. CDR3 protein: CASSPVSGETQYF. In DNA form, the CDR3 reads TGTGCCAGCAGCCCCGTGAGTGGTGAGACCCAGTACTTC.

J is TRBJ1-2 and V is TRBV5-5, with D unclear. This CDR3 is 15 amino acids long. The V end was cut by 0 bases, the J end by 4 bases, with 13 bases between. Germline CDR1 reads SGHKS; CDR2 reads YYEKEE (reference sequence). CDR3 residues: CASSLGGQPFYGYTF. The DNA of the CDR3 is TGTGCCAGCAGCTTGGGTGGGCAACCGTTCTATGGCTACACCTTC.

The chain is built from TRBV5-1 and TRBJ2-2; 7 nucleotides align to TRBD1. The V segment lost 3 bases and the J segment 6 bases; nucleotides outside the gene matches: 8. The CDR3 loop spans 15 amino acids. CDR1 and CDR2 (germline): SGHRS, YFSETQ. CDR3: CASSWGTDFSGELFF. In DNA form, the CDR3 reads TGCGCCAGCAGCTGGGGGACAGATTTCTCCGGGGAGCTGTTTTTT.